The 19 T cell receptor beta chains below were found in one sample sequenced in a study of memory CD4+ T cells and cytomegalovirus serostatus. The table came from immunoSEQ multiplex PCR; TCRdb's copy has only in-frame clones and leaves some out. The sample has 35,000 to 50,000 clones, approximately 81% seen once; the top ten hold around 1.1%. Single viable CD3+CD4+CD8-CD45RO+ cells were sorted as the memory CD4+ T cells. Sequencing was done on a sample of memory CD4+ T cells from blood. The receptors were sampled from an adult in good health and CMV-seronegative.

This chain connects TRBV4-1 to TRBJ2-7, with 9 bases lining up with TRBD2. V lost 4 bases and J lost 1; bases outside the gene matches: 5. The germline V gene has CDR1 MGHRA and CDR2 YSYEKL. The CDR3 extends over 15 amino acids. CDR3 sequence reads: CASSRLGLASYEQYF. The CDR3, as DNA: TGCGCCAGCAGCCGTCTCGGACTAGCGTCCTACGAGCAGTACTTC.

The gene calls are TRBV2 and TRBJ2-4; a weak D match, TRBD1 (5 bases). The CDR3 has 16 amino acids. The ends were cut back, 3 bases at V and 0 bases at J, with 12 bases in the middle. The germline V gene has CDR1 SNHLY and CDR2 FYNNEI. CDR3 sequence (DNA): TGTGCCAGCAGTGACCAGGGAAACCTAGCCAAAAACATTCAGTACTTC. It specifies CASSDQGNLAKNIQYF.

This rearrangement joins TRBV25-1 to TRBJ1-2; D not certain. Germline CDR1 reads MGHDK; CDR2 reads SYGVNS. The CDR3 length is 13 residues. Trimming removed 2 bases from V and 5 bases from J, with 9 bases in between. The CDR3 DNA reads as TGTGCCAGCAGTGAAGTCAGAAATTATGGCTACACCTTC. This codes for CASSEVRNYGYTF.

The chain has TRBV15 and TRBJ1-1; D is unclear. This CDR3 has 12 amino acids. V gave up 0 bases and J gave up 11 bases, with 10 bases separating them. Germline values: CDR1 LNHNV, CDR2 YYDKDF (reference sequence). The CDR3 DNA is TGTGCCACCAGCAGAGATCAGCAGAAGGCTTTCTTT. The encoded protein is CATSRDQQKAFF.

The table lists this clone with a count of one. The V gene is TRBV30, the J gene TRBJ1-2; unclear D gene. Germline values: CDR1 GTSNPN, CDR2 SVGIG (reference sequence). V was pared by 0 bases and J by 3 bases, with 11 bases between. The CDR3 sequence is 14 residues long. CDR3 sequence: CAWSVPGGYYGYTF. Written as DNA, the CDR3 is TGTGCCTGGAGTGTCCCGGGAGGGTACTATGGCTACACCTTC. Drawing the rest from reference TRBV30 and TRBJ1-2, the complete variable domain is SQTIHQWPATLVQPVGSPLSLECTVEGTSNPNLYWYRQAAGRGLQLLFYSVGIGQISSEVPQNLSASRPQDRQFILSSKKLLLSDSGFYLCAWSVPGGYYGYTFGSGTRLTVV.

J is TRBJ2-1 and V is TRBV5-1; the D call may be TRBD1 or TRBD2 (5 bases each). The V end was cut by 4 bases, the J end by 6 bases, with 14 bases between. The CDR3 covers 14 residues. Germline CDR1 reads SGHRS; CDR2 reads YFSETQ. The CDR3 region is CASSAPGQTNEQFF. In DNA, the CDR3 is TGCGCCAGCAGCGCCCCGGGGCAGACCAATGAGCAGTTCTTC.

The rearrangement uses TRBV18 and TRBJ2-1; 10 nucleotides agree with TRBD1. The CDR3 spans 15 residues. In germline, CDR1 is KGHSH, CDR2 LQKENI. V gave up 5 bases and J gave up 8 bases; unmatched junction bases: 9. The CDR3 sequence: CASSFQRGTGDEQFF. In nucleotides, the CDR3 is TGTGCCAGCTCATTTCAGCGGGGGACAGGGGATGAGCAGTTCTTC.

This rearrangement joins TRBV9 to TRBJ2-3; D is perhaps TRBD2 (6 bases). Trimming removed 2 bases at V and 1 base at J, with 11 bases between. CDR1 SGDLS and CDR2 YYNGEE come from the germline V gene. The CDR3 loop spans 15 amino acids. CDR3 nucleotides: TGTGCCAGCAGCGTTCGTGGGACTGGCACAGATACGCAGTATTTT. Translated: CASSVRGTGTDTQYF.

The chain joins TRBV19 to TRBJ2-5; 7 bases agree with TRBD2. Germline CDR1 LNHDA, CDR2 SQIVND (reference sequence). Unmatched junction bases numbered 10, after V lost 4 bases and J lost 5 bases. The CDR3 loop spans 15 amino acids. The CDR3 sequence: CASSTTQGGQETQYF. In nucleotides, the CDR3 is TGTGCCAGTAGTACCACCCAGGGAGGGCAGGAGACCCAGTACTTC.

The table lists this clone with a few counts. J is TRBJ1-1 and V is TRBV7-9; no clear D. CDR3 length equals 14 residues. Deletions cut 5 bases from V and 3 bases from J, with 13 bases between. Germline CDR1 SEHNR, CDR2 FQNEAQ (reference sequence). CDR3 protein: CASSPRKGDTEAFF. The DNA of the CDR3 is TGTGCCAGCAGCCCCCGGAAGGGTGACACTGAAGCTTTCTTT.

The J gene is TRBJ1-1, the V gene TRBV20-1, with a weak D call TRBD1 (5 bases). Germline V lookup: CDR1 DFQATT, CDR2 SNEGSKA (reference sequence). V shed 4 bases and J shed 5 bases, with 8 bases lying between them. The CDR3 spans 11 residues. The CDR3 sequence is CSATRGTEAFF. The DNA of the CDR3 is TGCAGTGCTACCCGGGGGACTGAAGCTTTCTTT.

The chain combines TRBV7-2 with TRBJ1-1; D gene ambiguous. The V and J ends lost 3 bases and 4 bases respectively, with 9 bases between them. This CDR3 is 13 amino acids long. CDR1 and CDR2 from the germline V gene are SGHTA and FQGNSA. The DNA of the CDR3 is TGTGCCAGCAGCTTGTTGGGTTCCACTGAAGCTTTCTTT. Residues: CASSLLGSTEAFF.

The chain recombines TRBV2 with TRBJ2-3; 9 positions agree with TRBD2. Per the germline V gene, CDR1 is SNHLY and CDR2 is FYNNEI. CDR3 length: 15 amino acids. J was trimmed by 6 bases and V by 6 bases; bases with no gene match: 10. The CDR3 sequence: CASRRGAGGVDTQYF. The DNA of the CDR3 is TGTGCCAGCAGGCGTGGGGCGGGAGGGGTGGATACGCAGTATTTT.

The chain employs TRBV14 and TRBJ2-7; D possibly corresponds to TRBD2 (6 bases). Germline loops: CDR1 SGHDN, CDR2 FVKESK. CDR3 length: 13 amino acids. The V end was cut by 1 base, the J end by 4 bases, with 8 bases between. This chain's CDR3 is CASSQVGGYEQYF. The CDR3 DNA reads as TGTGCCAGCAGCCAAGTCGGGGGATACGAGCAGTACTTC.

CDR3: CASTSPAGETQYF. DNA for the CDR3: TGCGCCAGCACCTCCCCGGCGGGGGAGACCCAGTACTTC. This chain uses TRBV10-2 with TRBJ2-5, with D possibly being TRBD2 (6 bases). CDR1 is WSHSY, CDR2 SAAADI, per germline. V shed 7 bases and J shed 5 bases, with 14 bases lying between them. This CDR3 is 13 amino acids long.

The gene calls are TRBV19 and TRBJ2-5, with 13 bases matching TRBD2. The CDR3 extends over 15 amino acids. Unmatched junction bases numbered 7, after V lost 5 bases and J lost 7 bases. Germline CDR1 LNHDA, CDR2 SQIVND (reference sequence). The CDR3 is CASSFGLAGAGTQYF. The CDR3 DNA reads TGTGCCAGTAGTTTCGGACTAGCGGGAGCAGGGACCCAGTACTTC.

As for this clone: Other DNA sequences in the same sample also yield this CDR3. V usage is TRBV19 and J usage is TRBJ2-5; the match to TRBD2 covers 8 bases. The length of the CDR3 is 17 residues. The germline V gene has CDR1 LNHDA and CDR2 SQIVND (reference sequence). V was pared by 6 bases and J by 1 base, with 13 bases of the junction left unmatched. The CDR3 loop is CASSRTSLAETQETQYF. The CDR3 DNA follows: TGTGCCAGTAGCCGCACCTCACTAGCGGAAACCCAAGAGACCCAGTACTTC.

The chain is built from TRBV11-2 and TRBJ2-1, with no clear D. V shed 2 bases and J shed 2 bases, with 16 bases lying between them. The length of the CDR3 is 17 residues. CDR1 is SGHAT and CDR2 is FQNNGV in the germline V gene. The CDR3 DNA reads TGTGCCAGCAGCTTATGGCCCCGAGGCAGCGCCTACAATGAGCAGTTCTTC. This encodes CASSLWPRGSAYNEQFF.

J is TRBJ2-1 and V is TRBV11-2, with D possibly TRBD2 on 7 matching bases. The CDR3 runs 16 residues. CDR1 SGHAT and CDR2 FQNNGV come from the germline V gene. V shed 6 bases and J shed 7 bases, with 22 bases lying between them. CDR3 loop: CASRTVRTRGGNEQFF. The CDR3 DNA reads TGTGCCAGCAGAACTGTCCGGACTAGAGGGGGAAATGAGCAGTTCTTC.